This TCR beta chain stems from a study of early T cells in non-severe SARS-CoV-2 infection. Study findings and constraints: Database matching using VDJdb favored anti-spike CD8 responses, with private and CD4 specificities left missing.

Concerning this clonotype: Its antigen is unknown.

Per germline, CDR1 SQVTM and CDR2 ANQGSEA. V lost 7 bases, J lost 0 bases, and 18 bases lay in between. There are 15 residues in the CDR3. TCRdb analysed the 5' RACE reads with MiXCR anew, one entry per CDR3 protein. The sample carries fewer than 70,000 distinct CDR3 sequences, over 10% recorded once. This TCR was recovered from an adult who was a healthcare worker with PCR-confirmed SARS-CoV-2 infection or an uninfected control (not recorded which). Source material: whole blood. The chain combines TRBV29-1 with TRBJ1-1, with D possibly matching TRBD1 (6 bases). CDR3 nucleotide sequence: TGCAGCGGCCTCGTACCGGGACACGTGAACACTGAAGCTTTCTTT. Its protein product is CSGLVPGHVNTEAFF.